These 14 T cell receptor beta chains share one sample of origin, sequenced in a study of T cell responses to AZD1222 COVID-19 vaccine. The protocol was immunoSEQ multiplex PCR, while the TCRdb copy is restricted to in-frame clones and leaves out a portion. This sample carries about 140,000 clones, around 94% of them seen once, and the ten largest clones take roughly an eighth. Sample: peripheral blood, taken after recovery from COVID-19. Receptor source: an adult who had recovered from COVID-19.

Here the CDR3 reads CASSSLPTDTQYF. CDR3 bases: TGCGCCAGCAGCTCCCTTCCCACAGATACGCAGTATTTT. The chain couples TRBV5-1 to TRBJ2-3; D ambiguous. The germline V gene encodes CDR1 SGHRS and CDR2 YFSETQ. Between the trimmed V and J ends, which lost 3 bases and 2 bases, there was a span of 7 bases. The CDR3 loop spans 13 amino acids. Full variable domain (outside the CDR3, taken from reference TRBV5-1 and TRBJ2-3): KAGVTQTPRYLIKTRGQQVTLSCSPISGHRSVSWYQQTPGQGLQFLFEYFSETQRNKGNFPGRFSGRQFSNSRSEMNVSTLELGDSALYLCASSSLPTDTQYFGPGTRLTVL.

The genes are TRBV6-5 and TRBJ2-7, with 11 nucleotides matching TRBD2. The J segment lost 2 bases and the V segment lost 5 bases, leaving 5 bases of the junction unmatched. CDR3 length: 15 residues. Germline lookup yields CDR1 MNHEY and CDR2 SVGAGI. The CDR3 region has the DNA TGTGCCAGCAGTCGGTCTAGCGGGAGGCCCTACGAGCAGTACTTC. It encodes CASSRSSGRPYEQYF.

The CDR3 DNA reads as TGTGCCAGCAGCTCAGGCGCGACGGCAAGGGCTCCTGAAGCTTTCTTT. Protein sequence: CASSSGATARAPEAFF. The chain links TRBV5-4 to TRBJ1-1, with unresolved D. Trimming removed 3 bases at V and 6 bases at J, with 21 bases between. There are 16 residues in the CDR3. Germline V lookup: CDR1 SGHNT, CDR2 YYREEE (reference sequence).

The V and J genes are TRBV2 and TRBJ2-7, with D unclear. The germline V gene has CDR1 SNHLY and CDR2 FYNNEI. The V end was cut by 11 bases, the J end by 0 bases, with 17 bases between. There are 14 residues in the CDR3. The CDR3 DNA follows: TGTGCCGGGCGATTTGAAAAGAGCTCCTACGAGCAGTACTTC. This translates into CAGRFEKSSYEQYF.

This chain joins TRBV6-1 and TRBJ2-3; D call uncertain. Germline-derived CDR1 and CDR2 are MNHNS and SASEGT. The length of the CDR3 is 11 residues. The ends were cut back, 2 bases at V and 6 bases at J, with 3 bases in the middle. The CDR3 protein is CASSEPDTQYF. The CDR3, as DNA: TGTGCCAGCAGTGAACCGGATACGCAGTATTTT.

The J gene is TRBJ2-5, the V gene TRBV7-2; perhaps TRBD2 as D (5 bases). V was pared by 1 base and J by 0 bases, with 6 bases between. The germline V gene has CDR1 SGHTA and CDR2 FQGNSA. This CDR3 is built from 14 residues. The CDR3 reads CASSLVAYQETQYF. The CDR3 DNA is TGTGCCAGCAGCTTAGTAGCGTACCAAGAGACCCAGTACTTC.

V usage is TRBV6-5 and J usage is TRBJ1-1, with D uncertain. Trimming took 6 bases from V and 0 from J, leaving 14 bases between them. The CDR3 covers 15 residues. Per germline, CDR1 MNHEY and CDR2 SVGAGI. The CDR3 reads CASRQLGRVNTEAFF. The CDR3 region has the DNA TGTGCCAGCAGACAACTTGGGCGGGTGAACACTGAAGCTTTCTTT.

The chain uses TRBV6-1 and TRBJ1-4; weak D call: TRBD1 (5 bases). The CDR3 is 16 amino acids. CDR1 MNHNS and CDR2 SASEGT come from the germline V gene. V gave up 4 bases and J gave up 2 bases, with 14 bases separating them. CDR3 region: CASSVGAGRTNEKLFF. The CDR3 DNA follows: TGTGCCAGCAGTGTGGGAGCAGGGAGGACTAATGAAAAACTGTTTTTT.

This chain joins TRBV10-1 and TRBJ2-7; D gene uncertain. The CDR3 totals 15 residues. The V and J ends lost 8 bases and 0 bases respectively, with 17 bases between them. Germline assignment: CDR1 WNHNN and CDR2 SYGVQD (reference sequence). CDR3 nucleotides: TGCGCCAGCCGGCATGGGCGCCTCTACTCCTACGAGCAGTACTTC. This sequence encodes CASRHGRLYSYEQYF.

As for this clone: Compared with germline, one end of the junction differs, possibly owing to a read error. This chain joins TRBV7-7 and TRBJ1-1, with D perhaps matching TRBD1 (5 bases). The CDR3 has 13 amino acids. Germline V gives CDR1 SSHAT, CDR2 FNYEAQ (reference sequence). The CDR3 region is CASSLDSSTEAFF. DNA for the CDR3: TGTGCTAGCAGCTTAGACAGTAGTACTGAAGCTTTCTTT.

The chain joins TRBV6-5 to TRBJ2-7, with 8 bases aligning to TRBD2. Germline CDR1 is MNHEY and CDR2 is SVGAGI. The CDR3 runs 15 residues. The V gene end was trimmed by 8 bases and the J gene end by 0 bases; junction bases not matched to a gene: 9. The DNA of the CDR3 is TGTGCCAGCGGAAGGCTAGCGGGCCTCTCCTACGAGCAGTACTTC. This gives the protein CASGRLAGLSYEQYF.

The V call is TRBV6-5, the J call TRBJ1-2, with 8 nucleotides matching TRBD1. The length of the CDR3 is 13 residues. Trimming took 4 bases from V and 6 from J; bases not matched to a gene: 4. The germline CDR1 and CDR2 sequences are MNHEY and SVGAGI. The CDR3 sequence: CASSLQGVNGYTF. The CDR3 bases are TGTGCCAGCAGTTTACAGGGGGTGAATGGCTACACCTTC.

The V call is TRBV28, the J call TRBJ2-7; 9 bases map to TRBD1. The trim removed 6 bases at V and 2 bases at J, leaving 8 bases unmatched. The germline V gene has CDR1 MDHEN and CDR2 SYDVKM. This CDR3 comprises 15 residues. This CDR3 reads CASRSGQGRTYEQYF. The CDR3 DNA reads TGTGCCAGCAGGTCGGGACAGGGAAGGACCTACGAGCAGTACTTC.

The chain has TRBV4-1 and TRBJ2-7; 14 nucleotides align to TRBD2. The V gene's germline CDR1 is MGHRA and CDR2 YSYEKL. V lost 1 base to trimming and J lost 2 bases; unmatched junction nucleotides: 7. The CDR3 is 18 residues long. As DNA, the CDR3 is TGCGCCAGCAGCCAAGCCGGACTAGCGGGAGGAGGCGCCTACGAGCAGTACTTC. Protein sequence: CASSQAGLAGGGAYEQYF.